This is a list of T cell receptor beta chains from one sample in a study of blood T cell repertoires in COVID-19. Sequenced by immunoSEQ multiplex PCR; TCRdb stores in-frame clones only, minus some. The top ten clones hold roughly 10% of a sample with about 140,000 clones, roughly 90% of them seen once. Sequencing input: peripheral blood. Source of these receptors: a man in his fifties with active or convalescent COVID-19. Both conserved end residues are part of each CDR3. The D gene is left open where the match is weak. The size field is filled for only some rows; it gives once, few, many or a size class.

J gene	clone size	V gene	D gene	CDR3 protein	CDR3 DNA
TRBJ1-6	-	TRBV18	TRBD1	CASSPGTGHSPLHF	TGTGCCAGCTCCCCCGGGACAGGGCATTCACCCCTCCACTTT
TRBJ2-1	-	TRBV5-1	-	CASSSGEGNEQFF	TGCGCCAGCAGCTCCGGGGAAGGCAATGAGCAGTTCTTC
TRBJ1-1	-	TRBV28	-	CASSVLLNTEAFF	TGTGCCAGCAGTGTCCTGTTGAACACTGAAGCTTTCTTT
TRBJ2-3	-	TRBV7-9	TRBD2	CASSSRLARTDTQYF	TGTGCCAGCAGCTCACGACTAGCGAGGACAGATACGCAGTATTTT
TRBJ2-5	-	TRBV10-3	-	CAISDLVSQETQYF	TGTGCCATCAGTGACCTGGTTAGTCAAGAGACCCAGTACTTC
TRBJ2-7	-	TRBV27	TRBD2	CASSDGTTASYEQYF	TGTGCCAGCAGCGACGGGACTACCGCCTCCTACGAGCAGTACTTC
TRBJ1-1	-	TRBV28	-	CASIAGGPTNTEAFF	TGTGCCAGCATCGCGGGGGGCCCTACGAACACTGAAGCTTTCTTT
TRBJ2-7	-	TRBV28	TRBD2	CASSLPGTSGRGYEQYF	TGTGCCAGCAGTTTACCTGGGACTAGCGGGAGGGGGTACGAGCAGTACTTC
TRBJ1-1	-	TRBV6-6	-	CASKQGRASAEAFF	TGTGCCAGCAAACAGGGCAGGGCGAGCGCTGAAGCTTTCTTT
TRBJ2-7	-	TRBV5-4	-	CASSLGGGGIRYEQYF	TGTGCCAGCAGCTTGGGAGGGGGGGGCATCAGGTACGAGCAGTACTTC
TRBJ2-1	-	TRBV18	TRBD1	CASSTGQGSTSEQFF	TGTGCCAGCTCAACGGGACAGGGGTCTACAAGTGAGCAGTTCTTC
TRBJ2-7	-	TRBV18	-	CASSVRGGGSYEQYF	TGTGCCAGCTCCGTACGGGGAGGGGGCTCCTACGAGCAGTACTTC
TRBJ2-2	-	TRBV18	-	CASSFIPGTDANTGELFF	TGTGCCAGCTCATTTATCCCCGGGACTGACGCGAACACCGGGGAGCTGTTTTTT
TRBJ2-2	-	TRBV20-1	TRBD2	CSASTLAVNTGELFF	TGCAGTGCTAGTACCCTAGCGGTGAACACCGGGGAGCTGTTTTTT
TRBJ2-7	-	TRBV7-2	TRBD2	CASSPLAGVSYEQYF	TGTGCCAGCAGCCCTCTAGCGGGAGTCTCCTACGAGCAGTACTTC
TRBJ1-4	-	TRBV10-3	-	CAISESMDRNEKLFF	TGTGCCATCAGTGAGTCGATGGACAGAAATGAAAAACTGTTTTTT
TRBJ1-5	few	TRBV19	-	CASRAVNQPQHF	TGTGCCAGTAGGGCAGTTAATCAGCCCCAGCATTTT
TRBJ1-1	few	TRBV10-1	-	CASSESWGTSMNTEAFF	TGCGCCAGCAGTGAGTCGTGGGGGACAAGTATGAACACTGAAGCTTTCTTT
TRBJ2-5	once	TRBV9	-	CASSVQGLQETQYF	TGTGCCAGCAGCGTGCAGGGCCTCCAAGAGACCCAGTACTTC
TRBJ1-5	-	TRBV19	TRBD1	CASSLTGGYRPQHF	TGTGCCAGTAGTCTGACAGGGGGTTATAGGCCCCAGCATTTT
TRBJ2-5	-	TRBV19	TRBD1	CASSLLRDSQETQYF	TGTGCCAGTAGTCTGCTGAGGGACAGCCAAGAGACCCAGTACTTC
TRBJ1-2	-	TRBV28	TRBD1	CASKGQGKNGYTF	TGTGCCAGCAAAGGACAGGGAAAAAATGGCTACACCTTC
TRBJ1-2	-	TRBV29-1	-	CSAKGHPGGYTF	TGCAGCGCCAAGGGACATCCGGGAGGCTACACCTTC
TRBJ2-4	-	TRBV3-1/TRBV3-2	TRBD2	CASSQGASGRLRAKNIQYF	TGTGCCAGCAGCCAAGGGGCTAGCGGGAGGCTTCGAGCCAAAAACATTCAGTACTTC
TRBJ1-6	-	TRBV2	TRBD1	CASSRDRAINSPLHF	TGTGCCAGCAGTCGGGACAGGGCGATTAATTCACCCCTCCACTTT
TRBJ1-1	-	TRBV12-5	TRBD1	CASGLETGATEAFF	TGTGCTAGTGGTTTGGAAACAGGGGCCACTGAAGCTTTCTTT
TRBJ2-7	few	TRBV5-1	TRBD1	CASSSTGAAYEQYF	TGCGCCAGCAGCTCTACAGGGGCGGCCTACGAGCAGTACTTC
TRBJ2-2	-	TRBV27	TRBD2	CASSFNPPRLAQTTGELFF	TGTGCCAGCAGTTTCAACCCCCCCAGACTAGCACAGACCACCGGGGAGCTGTTTTTT
TRBJ2-7	-	TRBV5-1	TRBD1	CASSPSGTDSYEQYF	TGCGCCAGCAGCCCGTCCGGGACAGACTCCTACGAGCAGTACTTC
TRBJ2-7	-	TRBV3-1/TRBV3-2	-	CASSQVPYEQYF	TGTGCCAGCAGCCAAGTCCCATACGAGCAGTACTTC
TRBJ2-1	-	TRBV7-3	TRBD2	CASSFTTGGPGRGEQFF	TGTGCCAGCAGCTTTACCACGGGAGGGCCAGGCAGGGGTGAGCAGTTCTTC
TRBJ1-2	-	TRBV27	-	CASSLRGSYGYTF	TGTGCCAGCAGTTTACGGGGGAGCTATGGCTACACCTTC
TRBJ2-7	-	TRBV10-1	-	CASSESRASYEQYF	TGCGCCAGCAGTGAGTCCAGGGCCTCCTACGAGCAGTACTTC
TRBJ2-3	-	TRBV29-1	TRBD1	CSVGDRVPDTQYF	TGCAGCGTTGGGGACAGGGTGCCAGATACGCAGTATTTT
TRBJ2-3	-	TRBV11-2	TRBD1	CASSFGGGTGRTDTQYF	TGTGCCAGCAGCTTTGGAGGCGGGACAGGTCGCACAGATACGCAGTATTTT
TRBJ1-3	-	TRBV5-1	TRBD1	CASSLRTGDGNTIYF	TGCGCCAGCAGCCTGCGGACAGGGGATGGAAACACCATATATTTT
TRBJ2-3	-	TRBV6-6	-	CASSYSDSGTQYF	TGTGCCAGCAGTTACTCCGATTCAGGAACGCAGTATTTT
TRBJ2-2	-	TRBV2	TRBD1	CASGQGQNTGELFF	TGTGCCAGTGGACAGGGCCAGAACACCGGGGAGCTGTTTTTT
TRBJ2-7	-	TRBV28	TRBD1	CASNTGVSEQYF	TGTGCCAGCAACACAGGGGTAAGCGAGCAGTACTTC
TRBJ2-1	-	TRBV28	-	CASSFGRAGVNEQFF	TGTGCCAGCAGTTTCGGCAGGGCCGGAGTGAATGAGCAGTTCTTC
TRBJ1-2	once	TRBV15	TRBD1	CATSRDRSNYGYTF	TGTGCCACCAGCCGGGACAGGTCCAACTATGGCTACACCTTC
TRBJ1-2	once	TRBV5-1	-	CASSPEGRVIYGYTF	TGCGCCAGCAGCCCGGAGGGCAGGGTTATCTATGGCTACACCTTC
TRBJ2-1	-	TRBV4-3	-	CASSHIFGEEQFF	TGCGCCAGCAGCCACATATTCGGGGAGGAGCAGTTCTTC
TRBJ2-7	-	TRBV5-4	-	CASSLEGRYEQYF	TGTGCCAGCAGCTTGGAGGGGCGGTACGAGCAGTACTTC
TRBJ1-2	-	TRBV7-9	-	CASSLARRGANGYTF	TGTGCCAGCAGCTTAGCGAGGCGGGGGGCAAATGGCTACACCTTC
TRBJ1-3	-	TRBV6-1	TRBD1	CASSEVTGGPIGNTIYF	TGTGCCAGCAGTGAAGTAACAGGGGGCCCCATTGGAAACACCATATATTTT
TRBJ2-7	-	TRBV5-1	TRBD2	CASSLAAAGAYEQYF	TGCGCCAGCAGCTTGGCCGCAGCGGGAGCTTACGAGCAGTACTTC
TRBJ2-1	-	TRBV10-3	TRBD1	CAISERTGSSYNEQFF	TGTGCCATCAGTGAAAGGACAGGTAGCTCCTACAATGAGCAGTTCTTC
TRBJ1-3	-	TRBV6-6	TRBD1	CASGRGQRNTIYF	TGTGCCAGCGGCAGGGGGCAAAGAAACACCATATATTTT
TRBJ2-1	-	TRBV29-1	-	CSVEGGAVYNEQFF	TGCAGCGTTGAAGGGGGAGCCGTCTACAATGAGCAGTTCTTC
TRBJ2-5	once	TRBV21-1	-	CASSKAVAAQETQYF	TGTGCCAGCAGCAAAGCGGTAGCTGCACAAGAGACCCAGTACTTC
TRBJ1-5	few	TRBV5-5	-	CASSWTDSNQPQHF	TGTGCCAGCAGCTGGACAGATAGCAATCAGCCCCAGCATTTT
TRBJ1-2	-	TRBV6-5	-	CASSYGGGANGYTF	TGTGCCAGCAGTTACGGCGGGGGGGCGAATGGCTACACCTTC
TRBJ1-3	-	TRBV19	-	CASETGSGNTIYF	TGTGCCAGTGAAACAGGTTCTGGAAACACCATATATTTT
TRBJ1-2	-	TRBV28	-	CASSFGGINYGYTF	TGTGCCAGCAGTTTTGGGGGGATTAACTATGGCTACACCTTC
TRBJ2-2	-	TRBV3-1/TRBV3-2	TRBD2	CASSRGSGTLSTGELFF	TGTGCCAGCAGCCGTGGTAGCGGGACCCTCAGCACCGGGGAGCTGTTTTTT
TRBJ2-7	-	TRBV4-1	-	CASSQVGVAYEQYF	TGCGCCAGCAGCCAAGTAGGGGTTGCCTACGAGCAGTACTTC
TRBJ2-3	-	TRBV6-5	-	CASSYSMRYTDTQYF	TGTGCCAGCAGTTACTCGATGAGGTACACAGATACGCAGTATTTT